Each of the 7 T cell receptor beta chains below was sequenced from the same sample in a study of a mutant IDH1 vaccine in newly diagnosed glioma. The time point here: week 47, end of study. With topical imiquimod, each dose of the vaccine consisted of 300 ug of mutant IDH1 20-mer peptide. These receptors lack a known antigen. Clones were sequenced by immunoSEQ multiplex PCR, and TCRdb holds only the in-frame ones, with some missing. The sample has tens of thousands of clones; over 75% are singletons. Source: PBMCs, taken from a glioma patient whose treatment included an IDH1 peptide vaccine. Receptor source: a man aged 40-49 years with glioma.

The CDR3 DNA follows: TGTGCCAGCAGCCCGACAGGGGTTCTCGTCACAGATACGCAGTATTTT. This codes for CASSPTGVLVTDTQYF. The chain couples TRBV7-9 to TRBJ2-3; TRBD1 agrees at 8 bases. V gave up 5 bases and J gave up 2 bases; unmatched junction bases: 9. The CDR3 is 16 amino acids. Germline CDR1 reads SEHNR; CDR2 reads FQNEAQ (reference sequence).

This clone appeared a few times. The J gene is TRBJ1-1, the V gene TRBV6-5; D is unclear. The CDR3 has 15 amino acids. Per the germline V gene, CDR1 is MNHEY and CDR2 is SVGAGI. V was shortened by 2 bases and J by 5 bases, with 15 bases between the two germline ends. The CDR3 sequence: CASSYGVERNTEAFF. As DNA, the CDR3 is TGTGCCAGCAGTTACGGGGTGGAGCGGAATACTGAAGCTTTCTTT.

The V gene is TRBV29-1, the J gene TRBJ2-2; D is unclear. V was shortened by 2 bases and J by 4 bases, with 14 bases between the two germline ends. This CDR3 comprises 15 residues. Germline V gene lookup returns CDR1 SQVTM and CDR2 ANQGSEA. CDR3 in DNA: TGCAGCGTTGAATTGGACCGCCGAAGCACCGGGGAGCTGTTTTTT. Translating it yields CSVELDRRSTGELFF.

The chain carries TRBV29-1 and TRBJ2-5, with D possibly matching TRBD2 (6 bases). CDR1 and CDR2 from the germline V gene are SQVTM and ANQGSEA. Trimming stripped 4 bases from V and 5 bases from J, with 17 bases between. The CDR3 sequence is 14 residues long. CDR3 sequence reads: CSVVHWRGVETQYF. CDR3 in DNA: TGCAGCGTTGTTCACTGGAGGGGAGTGGAGACCCAGTACTTC.

This clone was counted a few times. The rearrangement links TRBV6-1 to TRBJ2-7; 7 bases line up with TRBD2. Trimming cost V 2 bases and J 3 bases; bases outside gene matches: 7. Germline V gene sequence: CDR1 MNHNS, CDR2 SASEGT. There are 15 residues in the CDR3. The CDR3 DNA follows: TGTGCCAGCAGTGAAAAGTCTAGCGGATACTACGAGCAGTACTTC. It is translated as CASSEKSSGYYEQYF.

The gene calls are TRBV5-1 and TRBJ2-7; no reliable D call. This CDR3 is built from 12 residues. Trimming left V 3 bases short and J 5 bases short, with 9 bases between. The germline V gene has CDR1 SGHRS and CDR2 YFSETQ. CDR3 sequence: CASSSLGHEQYF. The CDR3, as DNA: TGCGCCAGCAGCTCCCTTGGGCACGAGCAGTACTTC.

This chain connects TRBV7-9 to TRBJ2-1; weak D call: TRBD2 (7 bases). Looked up from germline, CDR1 is SEHNR and CDR2 is FQNEAQ (reference sequence). CDR3 length equals 16 residues. V lost 4 bases and J 2 bases, leaving 15 bases between the germline ends. CDR3 residues: CASSSPRGGAYNEQFF. The CDR3 nucleotides read TGTGCCAGCAGCTCCCCGAGAGGGGGGGCCTACAATGAGCAGTTCTTC.